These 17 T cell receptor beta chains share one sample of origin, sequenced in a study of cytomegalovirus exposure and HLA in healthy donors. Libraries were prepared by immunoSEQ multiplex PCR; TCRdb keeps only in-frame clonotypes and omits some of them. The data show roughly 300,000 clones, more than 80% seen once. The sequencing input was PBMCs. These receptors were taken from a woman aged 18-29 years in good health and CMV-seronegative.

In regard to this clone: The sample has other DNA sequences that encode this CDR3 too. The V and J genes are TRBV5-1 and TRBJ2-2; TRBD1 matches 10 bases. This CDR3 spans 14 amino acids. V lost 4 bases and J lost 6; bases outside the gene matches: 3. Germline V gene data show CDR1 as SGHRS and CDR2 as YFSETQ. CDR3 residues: CASSLGQGSGELFF. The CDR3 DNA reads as TGCGCCAGCAGCCTGGGACAGGGGTCCGGGGAGCTGTTTTTT.

CDR3 protein: CAIRPSGQSNTEAFF. CDR3 bases: TGTGCCATCAGGCCGTCGGGACAGTCGAACACTGAAGCTTTCTTT. The V gene is TRBV10-3, the J gene TRBJ1-1; 7 positions match TRBD1. The junction had 8 bases not matched to a gene; V was cut back by 6 bases and J by 1 base. CDR3 length equals 15 residues. CDR1 is ENHRY and CDR2 is SYGVKD in the germline V gene.

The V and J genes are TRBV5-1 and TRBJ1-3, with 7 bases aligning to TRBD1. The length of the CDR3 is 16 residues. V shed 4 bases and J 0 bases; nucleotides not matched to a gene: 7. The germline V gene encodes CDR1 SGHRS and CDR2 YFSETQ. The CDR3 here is CASSVSTGRSGNTIYF. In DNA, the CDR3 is TGCGCCAGCAGCGTTTCGACAGGGCGCTCTGGAAACACCATATATTTT.

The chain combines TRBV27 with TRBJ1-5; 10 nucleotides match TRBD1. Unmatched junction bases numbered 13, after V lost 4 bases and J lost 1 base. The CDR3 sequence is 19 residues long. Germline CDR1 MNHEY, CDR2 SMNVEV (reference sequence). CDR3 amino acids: CASSSRDRGGLESNQPQHF. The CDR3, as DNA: TGTGCCAGCAGTTCAAGGGACAGGGGAGGATTGGAGAGCAATCAGCCCCAGCATTTT.

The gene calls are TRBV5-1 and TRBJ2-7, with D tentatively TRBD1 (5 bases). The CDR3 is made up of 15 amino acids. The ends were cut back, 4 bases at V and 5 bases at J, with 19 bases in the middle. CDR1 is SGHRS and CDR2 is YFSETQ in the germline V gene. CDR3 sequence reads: CASSPGGSGRNEQYF. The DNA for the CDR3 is TGCGCCAGCAGCCCGGGTGGGTCAGGGCGGAACGAGCAGTACTTC. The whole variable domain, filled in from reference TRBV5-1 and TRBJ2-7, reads KAGVTQTPRYLIKTRGQQVTLSCSPISGHRSVSWYQQTPGQGLQFLFEYFSETQRNKGNFPGRFSGRQFSNSRSEMNVSTLELGDSALYLCASSPGGSGRNEQYFGPGTRLTVT.

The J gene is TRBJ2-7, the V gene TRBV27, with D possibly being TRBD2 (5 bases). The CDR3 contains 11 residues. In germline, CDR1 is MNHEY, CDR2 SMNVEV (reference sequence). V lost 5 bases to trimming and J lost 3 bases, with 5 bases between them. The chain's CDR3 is CASSGGYEQYF. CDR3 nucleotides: TGTGCCAGCAGTGGAGGCTACGAGCAGTACTTC.

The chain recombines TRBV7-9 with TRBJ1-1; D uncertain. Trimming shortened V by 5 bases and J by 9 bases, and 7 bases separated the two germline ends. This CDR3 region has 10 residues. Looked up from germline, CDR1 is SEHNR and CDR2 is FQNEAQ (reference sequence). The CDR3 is CASSGEKAFF. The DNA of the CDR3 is TGTGCCAGCAGCGGAGAAAAAGCTTTCTTT.

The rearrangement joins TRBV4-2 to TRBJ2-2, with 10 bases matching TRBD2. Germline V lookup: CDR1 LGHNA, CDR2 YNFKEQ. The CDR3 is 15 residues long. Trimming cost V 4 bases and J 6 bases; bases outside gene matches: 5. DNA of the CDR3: TGTGCCAGCAGCCGGTCTAGCGGGGGTGCCGGGGAGCTGTTTTTT. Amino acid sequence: CASSRSSGGAGELFF.

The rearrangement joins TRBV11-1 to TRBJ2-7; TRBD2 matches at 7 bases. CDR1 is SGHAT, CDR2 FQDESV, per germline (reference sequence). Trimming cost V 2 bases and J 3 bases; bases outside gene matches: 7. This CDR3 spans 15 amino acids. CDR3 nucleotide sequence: TGTGCCAGCAGCTTAAATTGGGAGGGCCTCTACGAGCAGTACTTC. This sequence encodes CASSLNWEGLYEQYF. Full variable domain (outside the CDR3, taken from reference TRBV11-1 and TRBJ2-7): EAEVAQSPRYKITEKSQAVAFWCDPISGHATLYWYRQILGQGPELLVQFQDESVVDDSQLPKDRFSAERLKGVDSTLKIQPAELGDSAMYLCASSLNWEGLYEQYFGPGTRLTVT.

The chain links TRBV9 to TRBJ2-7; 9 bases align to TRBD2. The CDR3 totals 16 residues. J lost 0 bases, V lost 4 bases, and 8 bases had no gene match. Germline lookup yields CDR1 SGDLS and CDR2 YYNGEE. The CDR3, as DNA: TGTGCCAGCAGCCCAAGACTAGCGGTCAACTCCTACGAGCAGTACTTC. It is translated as CASSPRLAVNSYEQYF.

CDR3 nucleotide sequence: TGTGCCAGCAGCGAGGGACTAGCGGACTCCTACGAGCAGTACTTC. Its translation: CASSEGLADSYEQYF. This chain uses TRBV9 with TRBJ2-7, with 11 nucleotides matching TRBD2. This CDR3 is built from 15 residues. Germline assignment: CDR1 SGDLS and CDR2 YYNGEE. Germline trimming cut 3 bases from V and 0 bases from J; bases unmatched to any gene: 2.

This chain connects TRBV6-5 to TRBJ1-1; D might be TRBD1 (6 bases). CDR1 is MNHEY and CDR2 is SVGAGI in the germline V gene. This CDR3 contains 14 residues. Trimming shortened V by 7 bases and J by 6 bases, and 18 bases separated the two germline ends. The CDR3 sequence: CASTDITGRSEAFF. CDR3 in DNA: TGTGCCAGCACCGACATTACAGGGAGATCTGAAGCTTTCTTT.

Here the CDR3 DNA reads TGCGCCAGCAGTCGGACTAGCGGGTATACTTACAATGAGCAGTTCTTC. As protein: CASSRTSGYTYNEQFF. The J gene is TRBJ2-1, the V gene TRBV5-1; the match to TRBD2 covers 11 bases. J was trimmed by 4 bases and V by 5 bases; bases with no gene match: 8. CDR3 length equals 16 residues. Germline V gene lookup returns CDR1 SGHRS and CDR2 YFSETQ.

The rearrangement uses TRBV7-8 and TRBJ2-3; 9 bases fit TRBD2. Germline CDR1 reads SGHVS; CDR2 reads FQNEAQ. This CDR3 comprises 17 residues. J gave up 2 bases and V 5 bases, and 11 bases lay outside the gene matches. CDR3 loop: CASSPSRTSAYTDTQYF. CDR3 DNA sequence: TGTGCCAGCAGCCCGTCGAGGACTAGCGCTTACACAGATACGCAGTATTTT.

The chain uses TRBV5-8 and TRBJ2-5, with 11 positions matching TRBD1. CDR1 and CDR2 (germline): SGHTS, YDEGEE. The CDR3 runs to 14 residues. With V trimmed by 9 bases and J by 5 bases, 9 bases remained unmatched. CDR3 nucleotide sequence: TGTGCCACCCAAACCCGGACAGGGGGCGAGACCCAGTACTTC. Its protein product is CATQTRTGGETQYF.

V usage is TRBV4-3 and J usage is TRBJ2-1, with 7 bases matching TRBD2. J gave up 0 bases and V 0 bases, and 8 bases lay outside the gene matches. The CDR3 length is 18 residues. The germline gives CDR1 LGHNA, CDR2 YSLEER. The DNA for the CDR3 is TGCGCCAGCAGCCAAGATCTAACGGCTAGCGGCTCCTACAATGAGCAGTTCTTC. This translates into CASSQDLTASGSYNEQFF.

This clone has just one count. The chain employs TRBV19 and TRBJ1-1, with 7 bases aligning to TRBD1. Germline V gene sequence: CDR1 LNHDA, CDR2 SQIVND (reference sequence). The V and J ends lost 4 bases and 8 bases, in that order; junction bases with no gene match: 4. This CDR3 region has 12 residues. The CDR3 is CASSTRTGEAFF. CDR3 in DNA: TGTGCCAGTAGTACCCGGACAGGAGAAGCTTTCTTT.